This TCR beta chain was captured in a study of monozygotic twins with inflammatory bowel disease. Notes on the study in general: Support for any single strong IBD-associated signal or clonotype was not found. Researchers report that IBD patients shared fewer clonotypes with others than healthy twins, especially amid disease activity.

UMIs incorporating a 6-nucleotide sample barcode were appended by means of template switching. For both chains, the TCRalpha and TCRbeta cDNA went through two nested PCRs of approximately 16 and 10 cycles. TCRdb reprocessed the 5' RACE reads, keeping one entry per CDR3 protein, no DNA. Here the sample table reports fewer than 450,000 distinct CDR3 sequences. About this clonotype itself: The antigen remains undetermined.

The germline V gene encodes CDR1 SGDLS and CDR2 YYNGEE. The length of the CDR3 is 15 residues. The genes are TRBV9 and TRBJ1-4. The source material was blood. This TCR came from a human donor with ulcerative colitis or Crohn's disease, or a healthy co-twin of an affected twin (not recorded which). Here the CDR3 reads CASSVDGGFDEKLFF.